This TCR beta chain derives from a study of CD8+ T cells in alopecia areata. The V gene's germline CDR1 is SQVTM and CDR2 ANQGSEA. The CDR3 runs to 12 residues. V dropped 3 bases and J dropped 8; count of bases not matched to a gene: 5. Once RNA had been extracted, it was reverse transcribed into cDNA to act as the sequencing template. Generated by immunoSEQ multiplex PCR, the TCRdb table keeps only in-frame clones and is missing some. Of 150,000 or so clones listed, 55% are singletons. The TCR originated in a human donor in good health. The sample comprised CD4+ T cells sorted from blood. The genes are TRBV29-1 and TRBJ1-2, with 8 bases fitting TRBD1. This chain's CDR3 is CSVEDRAMGYTF. The CDR3 DNA follows: TGCAGCGTTGAGGACAGGGCTATGGGCTACACCTTC.